This T cell receptor beta chain was retrieved from a study of multiple sclerosis patients with progressive multifocal leukoencephalopathy. This clone was seen a handful of times. What it binds is unknown. Described time point: before natalizumab initiation. All PML patients were female, and all patients had earlier interferon beta. General study results and limits: In most PML patients, TRB repertoires appeared less diverse by entropy.

Each PCR contained spiked synthetic TR CDR3 controls spanning every V-J pairing. Here immunoSEQ multiplex PCR was the method, and the copy in TCRdb shows in-frame clones only, minus some. The data contain about 32,000 clones, over 90% of them singletons. What was sequenced was PBMCs. This TCR derives from a man aged 25-40 years with multiple sclerosis.

In nucleotides, the CDR3 is TGTGCCATCAGTGAGGGACAGGGACATTATGGCTACACCTTC. This sequence encodes CAISEGQGHYGYTF. This chain uses TRBV10-3 with TRBJ1-2; the match to TRBD1 covers 8 bases. The junction had 4 bases not matched to a gene; V was cut back by 2 bases and J by 5 bases. Germline CDR1 ENHRY, CDR2 SYGVKD. The CDR3 is 14 amino acids.